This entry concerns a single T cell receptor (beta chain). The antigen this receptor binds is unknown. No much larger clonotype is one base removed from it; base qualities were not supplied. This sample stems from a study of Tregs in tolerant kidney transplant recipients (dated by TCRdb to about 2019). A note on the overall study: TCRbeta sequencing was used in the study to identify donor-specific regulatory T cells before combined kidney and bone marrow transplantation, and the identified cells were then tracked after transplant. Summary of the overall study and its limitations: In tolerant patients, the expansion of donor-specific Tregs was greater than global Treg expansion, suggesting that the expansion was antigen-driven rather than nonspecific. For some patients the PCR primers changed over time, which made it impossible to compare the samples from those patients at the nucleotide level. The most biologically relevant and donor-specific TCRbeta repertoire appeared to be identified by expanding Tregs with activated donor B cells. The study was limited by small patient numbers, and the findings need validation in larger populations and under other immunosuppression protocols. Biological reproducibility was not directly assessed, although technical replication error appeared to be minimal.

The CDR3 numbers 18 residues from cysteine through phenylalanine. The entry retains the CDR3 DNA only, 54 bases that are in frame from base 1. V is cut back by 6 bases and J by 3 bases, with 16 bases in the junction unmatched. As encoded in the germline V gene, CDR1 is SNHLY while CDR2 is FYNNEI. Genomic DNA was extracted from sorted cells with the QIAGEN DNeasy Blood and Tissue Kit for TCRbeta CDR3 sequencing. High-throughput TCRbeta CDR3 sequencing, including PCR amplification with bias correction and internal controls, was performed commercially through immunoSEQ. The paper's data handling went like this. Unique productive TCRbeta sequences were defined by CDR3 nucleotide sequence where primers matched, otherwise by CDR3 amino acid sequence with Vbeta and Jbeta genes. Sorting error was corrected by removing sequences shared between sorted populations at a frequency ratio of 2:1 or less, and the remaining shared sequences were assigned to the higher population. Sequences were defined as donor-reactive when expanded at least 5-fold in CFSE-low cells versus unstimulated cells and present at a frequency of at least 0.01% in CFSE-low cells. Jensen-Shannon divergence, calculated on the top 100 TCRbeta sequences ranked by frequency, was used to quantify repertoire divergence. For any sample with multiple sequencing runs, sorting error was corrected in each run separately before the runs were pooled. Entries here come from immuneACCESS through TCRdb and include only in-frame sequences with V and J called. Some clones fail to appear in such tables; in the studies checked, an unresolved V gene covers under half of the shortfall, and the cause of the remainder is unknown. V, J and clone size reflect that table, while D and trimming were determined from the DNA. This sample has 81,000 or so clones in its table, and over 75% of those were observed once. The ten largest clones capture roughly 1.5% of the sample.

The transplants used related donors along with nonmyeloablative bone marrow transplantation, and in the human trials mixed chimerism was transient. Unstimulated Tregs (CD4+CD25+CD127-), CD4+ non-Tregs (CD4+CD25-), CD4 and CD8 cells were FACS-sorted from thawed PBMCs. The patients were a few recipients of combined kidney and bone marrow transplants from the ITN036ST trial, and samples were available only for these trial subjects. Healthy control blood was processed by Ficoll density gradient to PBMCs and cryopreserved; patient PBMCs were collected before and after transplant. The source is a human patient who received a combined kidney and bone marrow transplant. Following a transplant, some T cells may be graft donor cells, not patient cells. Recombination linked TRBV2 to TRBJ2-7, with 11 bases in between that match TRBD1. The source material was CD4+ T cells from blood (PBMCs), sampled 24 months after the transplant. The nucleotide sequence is TGTGCCAGCAGCCGGGACAGGGGGTCAGGGTTAAGGGGCTACGAGCAGTACTTC. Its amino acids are CASSRDRGSGLRGYEQYF. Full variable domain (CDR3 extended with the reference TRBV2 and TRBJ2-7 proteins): EPEVTQTPSHQVTQMGQEVILRCVPISNHLYFYWYRQILGQKVEFLVSFYNNEISEKSEIFDDQFSVERPDGSNFTLKIRSTKLEDSAMYFCASSRDRGSGLRGYEQYFGPGTRLTVT.